The 7 T cell receptor beta chains given below trace back to one sample, sequenced in a study of PD-L1 blockade in urothelial cancer. Clones were sequenced by immunoSEQ multiplex PCR, and TCRdb holds only the in-frame ones, with some missing. Of about 21,000 clones in the sample, around 90% were seen once. The sequencing here drew on PBMCs, taken around atezolizumab (anti-PD-L1) treatment. The source of these receptors is a woman in her sixties or seventies with urothelial cancer.

The chain uses TRBV11-2 and TRBJ2-3; 10 bases match TRBD2. Trimming took 5 bases from V and 0 from J; bases not matched to a gene: 11. CDR3 length: 18 amino acids. Germline CDR1 and CDR2: SGHAT and FQNNGV. The CDR3, as DNA: TGTGCCAGCAGCCGGGGACTAGCGATAGTCACTAGCACAGATACGCAGTATTTT. Protein sequence: CASSRGLAIVTSTDTQYF. Full variable domain (missing parts from reference TRBV11-2 and TRBJ2-3): EAGVAQSPRYKIIEKRQSVAFWCNPISGHATLYWYQQILGQGPKLLIQFQNNGVVDDSQLPKDRFSAERLKGVDSTLKIQPAKLEDSAVYLCASSRGLAIVTSTDTQYFGPGTRLTVL.

The chain combines TRBV5-6 with TRBJ2-5, with D possibly TRBD2 on 5 matching bases. The V end lost 0 bases, the J end lost 4 bases, and 16 bases lay between the germline ends. CDR1 is SGHDT and CDR2 is YYEEEE in the germline V gene. CDR3 size: 16 residues. CDR3 in amino acids: CASSLDLSRRSETQYF. The CDR3 bases are TGTGCCAGCAGCTTGGATCTATCGAGGAGGTCAGAGACCCAGTACTTC.

On this clone itself: Germline and junction disagree at one end, which may indicate a read error. This chain links TRBV7-7 with TRBJ2-1; 7 nucleotides line up with TRBD2. From germline, CDR1 is SSHAT and CDR2 FNYEAQ (reference sequence). The CDR3 contains 13 residues. As DNA, the CDR3 is TGTGCTAGCAGCTTAGCGGGCGGGTTTGAGCAGTTCTTC. This translates into CASSLAGGFEQFF.

The rearrangement links TRBV10-3 to TRBJ1-1; TRBD1 aligns across 7 bases. The CDR3 spans 14 residues. V was clipped by 7 bases and J by 1 base; unmatched bases: 6. Looked up from germline, CDR1 is ENHRY and CDR2 is SYGVKD. The CDR3 here is CAINQGQSNTEAFF. The CDR3 nucleotides read TGTGCCATCAACCAGGGACAGTCGAACACTGAAGCTTTCTTT.

The V and J genes are TRBV19 and TRBJ2-1, with D possibly being TRBD2 (6 bases). Germline V gene lookup returns CDR1 LNHDA and CDR2 SQIVND (reference sequence). Trimming took off 10 bases at V and 7 bases at J, with 14 bases between the two ends. CDR3 length: 12 residues. The CDR3: CATHDGGNEQFF. CDR3 nucleotide sequence: TGTGCCACCCATGACGGGGGTAATGAGCAGTTCTTC.

This clone was seen a single time. This chain uses TRBV7-9 with TRBJ1-1; D unclear. The V end lost 4 bases, the J end lost 4 bases, and 10 bases lay between the germline ends. The CDR3 has 13 amino acids. CDR1 and CDR2 (germline): SEHNR, FQNEAQ (reference sequence). The CDR3 loop is CASSSGRGTEAFF. The CDR3 DNA follows: TGTGCCAGCAGCTCCGGTCGGGGCACTGAAGCTTTCTTT. The entire variable domain, with the rest obtained from reference TRBV7-9 and TRBJ1-1, is as follows: DTGVSQNPRHKITKRGQNVTFRCDPISEHNRLYWYRQTLGQGPEFLTYFQNEAQLEKSRLLSDRFSAERPKGSFSTLEIQRTEQGDSAMYLCASSSGRGTEAFFGQGTRLTVV.

This chain connects TRBV10-3 to TRBJ2-7; 9 bases map to TRBD1. V trimming: 6 bases; J trimming: 4 bases; junction bases outside the gene matches: 7. The CDR3 sequence is 14 residues long. Germline CDR1 and CDR2: ENHRY and SYGVKD. The CDR3 loop is CAISGTGKGYEQYF. The CDR3 DNA is TGTGCCATCAGCGGGACAGGGAAAGGATACGAGCAGTACTTC.